The following is a T cell receptor beta chain sequence with its context. Germline assignment: CDR1 MNHNS and CDR2 SASEGT. CDR3 length: 15 amino acids. V was clipped by 4 bases and J by 2 bases; unmatched bases: 6. HTBI primers from iRepertoire and Arm-PCR of CDR3 regions yielded the TCR beta libraries. TCRdb re-derived calls from the multiplex PCR reads in MiXCR, one entry per CDR3 protein. Among roughly 420,000 distinct CDR3 sequences, around 15% were seen once, and the ten largest hold more than 15%. Time point specified: newly diagnosed GD, antithyroid drugs for less than 3 months. RNA extracted from PBMCs served as the sequencing template. This entry belongs to a study of regulatory T cells in long-lasting Graves disease. This sample was also put to use in a study of T cells in Graves' hyperthyroidism and ophthalmopathy.

The V and J genes are TRBV6-1 and TRBJ2-7; 9 bases fit TRBD2. The source was peripheral blood mononuclear cells (PBMCs), collected at new diagnosis, from a patient treated with antithyroid drugs. The source of this sequence is a woman between 45 and 60 years old with Graves disease. The CDR3 here is CASSGEREAAYEQYF. Here the CDR3 DNA reads TGTGCCAGCAGTGGTGAGCGGGAGGCGGCCTACGAGCAGTACTTC.